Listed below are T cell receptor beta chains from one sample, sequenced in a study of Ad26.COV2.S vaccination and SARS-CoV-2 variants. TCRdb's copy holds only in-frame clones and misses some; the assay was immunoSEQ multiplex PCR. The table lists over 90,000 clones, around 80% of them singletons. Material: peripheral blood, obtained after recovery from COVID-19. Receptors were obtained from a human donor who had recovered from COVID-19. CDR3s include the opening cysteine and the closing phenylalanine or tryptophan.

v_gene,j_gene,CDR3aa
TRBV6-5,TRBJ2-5,CASRPSWGAETQYF
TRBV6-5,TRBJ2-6,CATHISGANVLTF
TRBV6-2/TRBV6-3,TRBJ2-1,CASSEDSAVEQFF
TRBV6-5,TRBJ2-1,CATYDSYNEQFF
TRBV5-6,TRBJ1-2,CASGVGGGGYTF
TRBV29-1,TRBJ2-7,CSVEEPRGGEQYF
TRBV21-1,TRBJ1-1,CASSKRSGGSTEAFF
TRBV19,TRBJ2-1,CASSPETSTAYNEQFF
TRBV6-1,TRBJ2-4,CASSDIRGDIQYF
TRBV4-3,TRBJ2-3,CASSQLTADTQYF
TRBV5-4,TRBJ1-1,CASSLEHAEAFF
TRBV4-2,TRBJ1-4,CASSLTTAGGEKLFF
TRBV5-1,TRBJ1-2,CASSLAGRELAGYTF
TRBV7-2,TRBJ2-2,CASSRMYGGAAELFF
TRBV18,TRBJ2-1,CASSPGTGSYNEQFF